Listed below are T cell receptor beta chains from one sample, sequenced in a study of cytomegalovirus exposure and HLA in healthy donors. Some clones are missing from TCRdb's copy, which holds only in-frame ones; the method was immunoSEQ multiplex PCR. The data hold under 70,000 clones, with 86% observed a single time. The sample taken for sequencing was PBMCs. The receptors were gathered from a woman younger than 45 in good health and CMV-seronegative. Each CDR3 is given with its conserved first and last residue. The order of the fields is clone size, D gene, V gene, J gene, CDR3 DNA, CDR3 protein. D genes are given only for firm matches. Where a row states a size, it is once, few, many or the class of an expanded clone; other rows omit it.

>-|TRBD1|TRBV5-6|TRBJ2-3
TGTGCCAGCAGCTTGAGACAGGGGGCCCTGTATTTT
CASSLRQGALYF
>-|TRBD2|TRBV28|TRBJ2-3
TGTGCCACGGGGACTAGCGGGAGGGATACGCAGTATTTT
CATGTSGRDTQYF
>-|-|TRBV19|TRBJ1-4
TGTGCCAGTAGTATCACAGGGTTTCCTAATGAAAAACTGTTTTTT
CASSITGFPNEKLFF
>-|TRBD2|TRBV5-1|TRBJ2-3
TGCGCCAGCAGCTGGGCGGGACTAGCGGGAACCGATACGCAGTATTTT
CASSWAGLAGTDTQYF
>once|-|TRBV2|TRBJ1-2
TGTGCCATAGCGAGCGGTAACTATGGCTACACCTTC
CAIASGNYGYTF
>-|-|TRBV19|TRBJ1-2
TGTGCCAGTAGAGCGGGCCGTAACTATGGCTACACCTTC
CASRAGRNYGYTF
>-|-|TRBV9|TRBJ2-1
TGTGCCAGCAGCGTAGATGAGGGTACCTACAATGAGCAGTTCTTC
CASSVDEGTYNEQFF
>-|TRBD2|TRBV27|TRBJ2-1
TGTGCCAGCAGTCCCGGACTAGCGGGAGGGCCGCGGTCCTACAATGAGCAGTTCTTC
CASSPGLAGGPRSYNEQFF
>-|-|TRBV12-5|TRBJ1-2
TGTGCTAGTGGTTTGGTAGCCAGCTTACTATATAACTATGGCTACACCTTC
CASGLVASLLYNYGYTF
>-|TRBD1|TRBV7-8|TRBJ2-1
TGTGCCAGCAGCATACAGGGGAATGAGCAGTTCTTC
CASSIQGNEQFF
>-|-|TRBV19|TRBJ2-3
TGTGCCAGTAGTATAGTAGTTTCAGATACGCAGTATTTT
CASSIVVSDTQYF
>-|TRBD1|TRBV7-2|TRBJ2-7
TGTGCCAGCAGCGCGGACAGGACTTCCTACGAGCAGTACTTC
CASSADRTSYEQYF
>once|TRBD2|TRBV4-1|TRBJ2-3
TGCGCCAGCAGCCAAGCGGGAGGTCTAGATACGCAGTATTTT
CASSQAGGLDTQYF
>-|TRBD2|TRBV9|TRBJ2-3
TGTGCCAGCAGCGGGACTAGCGGCACAGATACGCAGTATTTT
CASSGTSGTDTQYF
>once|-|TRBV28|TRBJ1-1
TGTGCCAGCAGTCTTCCTTTGAACACTGAAGCTTTCTTT
CASSLPLNTEAFF
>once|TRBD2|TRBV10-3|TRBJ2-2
TGTGCCATCAGTGAACATCCTAGAATACTAGCGGGAGCCACCGGGGAGCTGTTTTTT
CAISEHPRILAGATGELFF
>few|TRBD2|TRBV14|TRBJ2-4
TGTGCCAGCAGCCAAGGGGGGGGACTAGCCAAAAACATTCAGTACTTC
CASSQGGGLAKNIQYF
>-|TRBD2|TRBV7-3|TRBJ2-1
TGTGCCAGCAGCTTAAATTTAGCGGGGGAGCAGTTCTTC
CASSLNLAGEQFF
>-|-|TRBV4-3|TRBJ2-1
TGCGCCAGCAGCCAAACTAGTGGGTACAATGAGCAGTTCTTC
CASSQTSGYNEQFF
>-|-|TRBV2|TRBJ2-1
TGTGCCAGCAGTCCTATAAGAAATGAGCAGTTCTTC
CASSPIRNEQFF
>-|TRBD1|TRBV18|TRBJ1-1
TGTGCCAGCGTCACAGGGGGCTCGGGCACTGAAGCTTTCTTT
CASVTGGSGTEAFF
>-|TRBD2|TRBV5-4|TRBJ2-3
TGTGCCAGCAGCATCGGGACTAGCGGGAGCCATGGCACAGATACGCAGTATTTT
CASSIGTSGSHGTDTQYF
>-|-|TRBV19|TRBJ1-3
TGTGCCAGTAGTACCGACAGCACCTCTGGAAACACCATATATTTT
CASSTDSTSGNTIYF
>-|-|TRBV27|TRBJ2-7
TGTGCCAGCAGTTATTCAAGGGACACCATCTACGAGCAGTACTTC
CASSYSRDTIYEQYF
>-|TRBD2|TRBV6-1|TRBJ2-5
TGTGCCAGCAGCCGAGCGGGGTGGGAGACCCAGTACTTC
CASSRAGWETQYF
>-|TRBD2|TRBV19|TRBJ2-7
TGTGCCAGTAGTGTAACTAGCGGGAGGCCCCACGAGCAGTACTTC
CASSVTSGRPHEQYF
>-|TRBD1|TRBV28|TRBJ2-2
TGTGCCAGCCAGCGGGACAGGGGATTCGGCGGGGAGCTGTTTTTT
CASQRDRGFGGELFF
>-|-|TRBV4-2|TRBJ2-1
TGTGCCAGCAGCCAACACACACGGGAACACAATGAGCAGTTCTTC
CASSQHTREHNEQFF
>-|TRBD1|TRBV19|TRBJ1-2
TGTGCCAGTAGTGCCTGGGACAGGGGGATTGGCTACACCTTC
CASSAWDRGIGYTF
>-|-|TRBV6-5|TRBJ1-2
TGTGCCAGCAGTTACTTGGGGGCTGTGGGCTACACCTTC
CASSYLGAVGYTF
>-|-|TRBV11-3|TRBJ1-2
TGTGCCAGCAGCCTCAAGGGAGCGACTGGCTATGGCTACACCTTC
CASSLKGATGYGYTF
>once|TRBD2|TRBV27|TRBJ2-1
TGTGCCAGCAGCCCCTTCAGGAATAGCGGGTTCGGGGAGCAGTTCTTC
CASSPFRNSGFGEQFF
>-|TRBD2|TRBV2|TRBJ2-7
TGTGCTGCTCCGGGACTAGCTGTTTACGAGCAGTACTTC
CAAPGLAVYEQYF
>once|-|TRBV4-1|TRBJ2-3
TGCGCCAGCAGCCAAGGTAATAGCCTCACGGGGGATACGCAGTATTTT
CASSQGNSLTGDTQYF
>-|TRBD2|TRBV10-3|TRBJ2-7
TGTGCCATCAGTGAGGCTAGCGGGAGGGCCCACGAGCAGTACTTC
CAISEASGRAHEQYF
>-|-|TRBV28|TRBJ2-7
TGTGCCAGCAGTTCCATTTACGAGCAGTACTTC
CASSSIYEQYF
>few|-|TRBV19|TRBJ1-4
TGTGCCAGTAGTATCAGGGCTCCCGATGAAAAACTGTTTTTT
CASSIRAPDEKLFF
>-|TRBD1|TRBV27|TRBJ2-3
TGTGCCAGCAGTCCCCCGGGACAGATTAGCACAGATACGCAGTATTTT
CASSPPGQISTDTQYF
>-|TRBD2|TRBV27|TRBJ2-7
TGTGCCAGCAGCCTAGGACTAGCGGGTTCCTACGAGCAGTACTTC
CASSLGLAGSYEQYF
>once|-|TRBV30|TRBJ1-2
TGTGCCTGGAGGACGGAGGGAAGAAATGGCTACACCTTC
CAWRTEGRNGYTF
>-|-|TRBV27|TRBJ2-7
TGTGCCAGCAGTTTATTGACAGGATCCTACGAGCAGTACTTC
CASSLLTGSYEQYF
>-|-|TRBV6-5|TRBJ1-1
TGTGCCAGCAGTTACACTGGGGGCGGCACTGAAGCTTTCTTT
CASSYTGGGTEAFF
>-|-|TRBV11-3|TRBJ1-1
TGTGCCAGCAGCTCATACAGGGTAAGGAACACTGAAGCTTTCTTT
CASSSYRVRNTEAFF
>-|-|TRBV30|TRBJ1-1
TGTGCCTGGAGTGAGGGGGAAGGACGGTACACTGAAGCTTTCTTT
CAWSEGEGRYTEAFF
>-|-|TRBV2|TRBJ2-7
TGTGCCAGTCTAGCGCTGTCTACCTACGAGCAGTACTTC
CASLALSTYEQYF